These 30 T cell receptor beta chains were sequenced from one sample in a study of blood T cell repertoires in COVID-19. TCRdb keeps only in-frame clones here, not all; method: immunoSEQ multiplex PCR. The sample includes hundreds of thousands of clones, more than 75% of them seen just once. The material sequenced was peripheral blood. The receptors stem from a man aged 70-80 years with acute or convalescent COVID-19.

The V call is TRBV28, the J call TRBJ2-5, with 12 bases fitting TRBD2. Per germline, CDR1 MDHEN and CDR2 SYDVKM. The CDR3 has 18 amino acids. With V trimmed by 6 bases and J by 4 bases, 15 bases remained unmatched. The CDR3 nucleotides are TGTGCCAGCAGCCTTAGGAGGTCTAGCGGGGGGGTTGGAGAGACCCAGTACTTC. It specifies CASSLRRSSGGVGETQYF.

The chain couples TRBV10-3 to TRBJ2-7; 8 bases are a match to TRBD2. The V and J ends lost 8 bases and 5 bases, in that order; junction bases with no gene match: 8. This CDR3 contains 13 residues. Germline V gene sequence: CDR1 ENHRY, CDR2 SYGVKD. This chain's CDR3 is CAIRTAGGNEQYF. CDR3 DNA sequence: TGTGCCATCCGGACTGCGGGGGGAAACGAGCAGTACTTC.

The chain has TRBV6-6 and TRBJ1-6, with 8 positions matching TRBD1. V gave up 5 bases and J gave up 6 bases; unmatched junction bases: 12. The CDR3 totals 17 residues. Germline V gives CDR1 MNHNY, CDR2 SVGAGI (reference sequence). The CDR3 DNA reads as TGTGCCAGCAGTCGCCCTCCAGGGGGCATCCCTAATTCACCCCTCCACTTT. It codes for CASSRPPGGIPNSPLHF.

The rearrangement links TRBV9 to TRBJ2-2; 9 positions match TRBD1. The CDR3 has 16 amino acids. Germline trimming cut 1 base from V and 5 bases from J; bases unmatched to any gene: 6. CDR1 and CDR2 (germline): SGDLS, YYNGEE. The CDR3 coding sequence is TGTGCCAGCAGCGTATTGGACAGGGGTCCAACCGGGGAGCTGTTTTTT. Its protein is CASSVLDRGPTGELFF.

This chain links TRBV27 with TRBJ2-7; tentative D call: TRBD2 (5 bases). The CDR3 length is 14 residues. Germline loops: CDR1 MNHEY, CDR2 SMNVEV (reference sequence). The V and J ends lost 3 bases and 2 bases respectively, with 11 bases between them. The CDR3 here is CASSFGRAAYEQYF. The CDR3 DNA is TGTGCCAGCAGTTTCGGGCGGGCGGCCTACGAGCAGTACTTC.

The chain joins TRBV5-5 to TRBJ2-3, with D possibly being TRBD1 (5 bases). V lost 1 base, J lost 3 bases, and 9 bases lay in between. Germline V CDR1 and CDR2: SGHKS, YYEKEE (reference sequence). The CDR3 has 14 amino acids. In nucleotides, the CDR3 is TGTGCCAGCAGCTTGTATAGGGGTACAGATACGCAGTATTTT. It encodes CASSLYRGTDTQYF.

V and J are TRBV5-1 and TRBJ2-1; 10 positions agree with TRBD1. CDR1 SGHRS and CDR2 YFSETQ come from the germline V gene. The trim removed 0 bases at V and 10 bases at J, leaving 7 bases unmatched. This CDR3 has 15 amino acids. The CDR3 reads CASSLGGQGIKEQFF. The CDR3 region has the DNA TGCGCCAGCAGCTTGGGGGGACAGGGGATTAAGGAGCAGTTCTTC.

In regard to this clone: The same CDR3 can be traced to other DNA sequences in this sample. The rearrangement joins TRBV27 to TRBJ2-3; 10 nucleotides agree with TRBD1. V trimming: 5 bases; J trimming: 4 bases; junction bases outside the gene matches: 3. The CDR3 spans 14 residues. Germline V gene lookup returns CDR1 MNHEY and CDR2 SMNVEV (reference sequence). The CDR3 reads CASSLGQGADTQYF. The DNA of the CDR3 is TGTGCCAGCAGTCTAGGACAGGGGGCAGATACGCAGTATTTT.

The sample holds one count of this clone. As DNA, the CDR3 is TGTGCCAGCAGCTATAGCTTGGCTGAGTATAATGAAAAACTGTTTTTT. The encoded protein is CASSYSLAEYNEKLFF. The rearrangement links TRBV5-6 to TRBJ1-4; D unclear. V lost 3 bases, J lost 4 bases, and 16 bases lay in between. This CDR3 region has 16 residues. The V gene's germline CDR1 is SGHDT and CDR2 YYEEEE.

This clone has more than one count but fewer than ten. This chain links TRBV4-3 with TRBJ2-1, with D possibly matching TRBD1 (6 bases). The CDR3 is 16 residues long. CDR1 and CDR2 (germline): LGHNA, YSLEER. Between the trimmed V and J ends, which lost 0 bases and 2 bases, there was a span of 11 bases. The CDR3 here is CASSQDQGPTYNEQFF. The CDR3 nucleotides read TGCGCCAGCAGCCAAGATCAGGGGCCCACCTACAATGAGCAGTTCTTC.

The V gene is TRBV7-2, the J gene TRBJ1-2; no reliable D call. Germline loops: CDR1 SGHTA, CDR2 FQGNSA. Trimming stripped 3 bases from V and 6 bases from J, with 14 bases between. The CDR3 covers 14 residues. CDR3 sequence: CASSFAGRSDGYTF. In DNA, the CDR3 is TGTGCCAGCAGCTTTGCTGGACGTAGCGATGGCTACACCTTC.

J is TRBJ2-7 and V is TRBV3-1 (or the pseudogene TRBV3-2), with D tentatively TRBD1 (5 bases). Germline assignment: CDR1 LGHDT and CDR2 YNNKEL (reference sequence). This CDR3 has 13 amino acids. V dropped 6 bases and J dropped 2 bases, with 11 bases sitting between them. The CDR3 DNA reads TGTGCCAGCAGGCGCTCCAGGGCCTACGAGCAGTACTTC. Translated: CASRRSRAYEQYF.

This sequence joins TRBV19 and TRBJ1-2; maybe TRBD1 (6 bases). CDR1 is LNHDA and CDR2 is SQIVND in the germline V gene (reference sequence). This CDR3 has 14 residues. The germline V and J ends were trimmed by 2 bases and 3 bases, with 10 bases remaining between them. CDR3 bases: TGTGCCAGTAGTATAACGGGACAACACTATGGCTACACCTTC. It encodes CASSITGQHYGYTF. The variable domain in full, with the rest retrieved from reference TRBV19 and TRBJ1-2, is DGGITQSPKYLFRKEGQNVTLSCEQNLNHDAMYWYRQDPGQGLRLIYYSQIVNDFQKGDIAEGYSVSREKKESFPLTVTSAQKNPTAFYLCASSITGQHYGYTFGSGTRLTVV.

The genes are TRBV29-1 and TRBJ1-1, with TRBD1 as a possible D gene (6 bases). V lost 6 bases to trimming and J lost 2 bases, with 16 bases between them. The CDR3 length is 14 residues. Germline values: CDR1 SQVTM, CDR2 ANQGSEA. CDR3 nucleotides: TGCAGCGTCCTGAGGGGGAGTGTTAACACTGAAGCTTTCTTT. Amino acid sequence: CSVLRGSVNTEAFF.

The V and J genes are TRBV5-1 and TRBJ2-1, with D perhaps matching TRBD1 (6 bases). There are 14 residues in the CDR3. The germline CDR1 and CDR2 sequences are SGHRS and YFSETQ. V lost 3 bases and J lost 5, with 12 bases in between. CDR3 loop: CASSSAGTHNEQFF. The CDR3, as DNA: TGCGCCAGCAGCTCAGCCGGGACACACAATGAGCAGTTCTTC.

The chain carries TRBV5-5 and TRBJ1-1; D is perhaps TRBD1 (5 bases). In germline, CDR1 is SGHKS, CDR2 YYEKEE (reference sequence). CDR3 length equals 14 residues. V was trimmed by 4 bases and J by 5 bases, leaving 15 bases between them. This chain's CDR3 is CASSGGFLGTEAFF. The CDR3 region has the DNA TGTGCCAGCAGCGGGGGGTTTCTGGGGACTGAAGCTTTCTTT.

CDR3 loop: CASSYLGQGTATQYF. CDR3 nucleotides: TGTGCCAGCAGTTACCTTGGACAGGGTACGGCGACCCAGTACTTC. V and J are TRBV6-2 or TRBV6-3 and TRBJ2-5; TRBD1 agrees at 8 bases. Germline V CDR1 and CDR2: MNHEY, SVGEGT. The CDR3 runs to 15 residues. Losses at the gene ends were 2 bases for V and 7 bases for J; bases not matched to a gene: 9.

The V gene is TRBV29-1, the J gene TRBJ2-1, with TRBD2 matching 10 bases. The CDR3 totals 13 residues. Germline loops: CDR1 SQVTM, CDR2 ANQGSEA. V trimming: 3 bases; J trimming: 10 bases; junction bases outside the gene matches: 6. The CDR3 region has the DNA TGCAGCGTTGAGCGGCTAGCGGGAGTGGAGCAGTTCTTC. Amino acid sequence: CSVERLAGVEQFF.

This chain links TRBV7-2 with TRBJ2-7, with D possibly TRBD2 on 5 matching bases. CDR1 is SGHTA and CDR2 is FQGNSA in the germline V gene. There are 14 residues in the CDR3. Trimming removed 5 bases at V and 2 bases at J, with 13 bases between. The CDR3 region is CASSPTTGTYEQYF. For the CDR3, the DNA is TGTGCCAGCAGCCCCACGACGGGAACCTACGAGCAGTACTTC.

This clone was recorded once. The rearrangement joins TRBV10-3 to TRBJ2-4; maybe TRBD2 (6 bases). V lost 0 bases, J lost 5 bases, and 8 bases lay in between. The germline V gene encodes CDR1 ENHRY and CDR2 SYGVKD. The CDR3 runs to 14 residues. The CDR3 DNA follows: TGTGCCATCAGTGAGTCTGGAGGGGAAAACATTCAGTACTTC. It yields the protein CAISESGGENIQYF.

J is TRBJ2-6 and V is TRBV28; D remains unclear. CDR1 MDHEN and CDR2 SYDVKM come from the germline V gene. CDR3 size: 15 residues. Trimming took 4 bases from V and 1 from J, leaving 8 bases between them. The CDR3 DNA follows: TGTGCCAGCAGTTCCCCCCCTTCTGGGGCCAACGTCCTGACTTTC. This gives the protein CASSSPPSGANVLTF.

This clone was counted once. This chain uses TRBV6-5 with TRBJ1-1; D not certain. Per germline, CDR1 MNHEY and CDR2 SVGAGI. V was shortened by 6 bases and J by 0 bases, with 5 bases between the two germline ends. The CDR3 loop spans 12 amino acids. The CDR3 nucleotides are TGTGCCAGCAGGGCCCTGAACACTGAAGCTTTCTTT. Protein: CASRALNTEAFF.

The chain recombines TRBV5-4 with TRBJ1-4, with TRBD1 matching over 8 bases. Germline CDR1 is SGHNT and CDR2 is YYREEE (reference sequence). This CDR3 contains 14 residues. Unmatched junction bases numbered 4, after V lost 3 bases and J lost 6 bases. This chain's CDR3 is CASSSTGVDEKLFF. The CDR3 region has the DNA TGTGCCAGCAGCTCGACAGGGGTAGATGAAAAACTGTTTTTT. The whole variable domain, filled in from reference TRBV5-4 and TRBJ1-4, reads ETGVTQSPTHLIKTRGQQVTLRCSSQSGHNTVSWYQQALGQGPQFIFQYYREEENGRGNFPPRFSGLQFPNYSSELNVNALELDDSALYLCASSSTGVDEKLFFGSGTQLSVL.

This chain's CDR3 is CAISESSAAGSPLHF. CDR3 nucleotides: TGTGCCATCAGTGAGTCGTCGGCCGCGGGCTCACCCCTCCACTTT. The chain combines TRBV10-3 with TRBJ1-6; D gene ambiguous. The CDR3 loop spans 15 amino acids. CDR1 is ENHRY and CDR2 is SYGVKD in the germline V gene. V lost 0 bases to trimming and J lost 10 bases, with 13 bases between them.

The table lists this clone with a count of one. The V gene is TRBV20-1, the J gene TRBJ2-7; 9 bases are shared with TRBD1. Germline trimming cut 3 bases from V and 6 bases from J; bases unmatched to any gene: 12. Germline V gene lookup returns CDR1 DFQATT and CDR2 SNEGSKA (reference sequence). The CDR3 is made up of 15 amino acids. The CDR3 coding sequence is TGCAGTGCTAGTGACCCGGGACAGGGTGGGTCCGAGCAGTACTTC. This encodes CSASDPGQGGSEQYF.

CDR3 DNA: TGTGCCAGCAGCGTAAGTGGGGGGGCATCCTACAATGAGCAGTTCTTC. This encodes CASSVSGGASYNEQFF. V is TRBV9 and J is TRBJ2-1, with D maybe TRBD2 (7 bases). V gave up 1 base and J gave up 1 base, with 12 bases separating them. The germline CDR1 and CDR2 sequences are SGDLS and YYNGEE. This CDR3 comprises 16 residues. The full variable domain, completed using reference TRBV9 and TRBJ2-1, is DSGVTQTPKHLITATGQRVTLRCSPRSGDLSVYWYQQSLDQGLQFLIQYYNGEERAKGNILERFSAQQFPDLHSELNLSSLELGDSALYFCASSVSGGASYNEQFFGPGTRLTVL.

The CDR3 sequence is CASSSGTGGLYEQYF. The CDR3 coding sequence is TGTGCCAGCAGCTCCGGGACAGGGGGCCTCTACGAGCAGTACTTC. The J gene is TRBJ2-7, the V gene TRBV7-2; 12 bases match TRBD1. Unmatched junction bases numbered 4, after V lost 4 bases and J lost 3 bases. The CDR3 totals 15 residues. In germline, CDR1 is SGHTA, CDR2 FQGNSA.

This clone was detected only once. The V call is TRBV6-2 or TRBV6-3, the J call TRBJ2-4; D not certain. The CDR3 has 12 amino acids. Per germline, CDR1 MNHEY and CDR2 SVGEGT. Trimming removed 5 bases at V and 8 bases at J, with 10 bases between. In DNA form, the CDR3 reads TGTGCCAGCAGTATCAACACCTACATTCAGTACTTC. Protein product: CASSINTYIQYF.

V usage is TRBV6-5 and J usage is TRBJ1-5, with a possible D match to TRBD1 (5 bases). The V end lost 2 bases, the J end lost 5 bases, and 16 bases lay between the germline ends. Germline CDR1 reads MNHEY; CDR2 reads SVGAGI. This CDR3 comprises 16 residues. CDR3 DNA sequence: TGTGCCAGCAGTTACACCTTCTCGGGGGGGGATCAGCCCCAGCATTTT. Translated, it gives CASSYTFSGGDQPQHF.

The chain has TRBV11-2 and TRBJ2-6; tentatively, D is TRBD2 (5 bases). Germline V gene lookup returns CDR1 SGHAT and CDR2 FQNNGV. Trimming removed 8 bases at V and 4 bases at J, with 12 bases between. The CDR3 is 14 amino acids. The CDR3: CASPRGYGANVLTF. DNA of the CDR3: TGTGCCAGCCCTCGGGGTTACGGGGCCAACGTCCTGACTTTC.